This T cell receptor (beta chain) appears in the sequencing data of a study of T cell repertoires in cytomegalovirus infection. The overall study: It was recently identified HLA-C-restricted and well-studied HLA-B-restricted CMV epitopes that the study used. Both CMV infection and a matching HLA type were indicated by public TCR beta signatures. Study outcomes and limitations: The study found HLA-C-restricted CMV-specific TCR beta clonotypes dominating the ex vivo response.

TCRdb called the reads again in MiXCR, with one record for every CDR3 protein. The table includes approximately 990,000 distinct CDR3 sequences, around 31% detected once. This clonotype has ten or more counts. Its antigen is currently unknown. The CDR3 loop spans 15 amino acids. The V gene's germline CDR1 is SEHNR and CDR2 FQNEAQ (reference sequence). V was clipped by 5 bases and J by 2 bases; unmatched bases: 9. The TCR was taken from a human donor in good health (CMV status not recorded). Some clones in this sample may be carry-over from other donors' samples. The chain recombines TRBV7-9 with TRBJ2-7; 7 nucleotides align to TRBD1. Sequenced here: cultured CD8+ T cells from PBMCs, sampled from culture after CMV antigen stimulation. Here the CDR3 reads CASSPSKGQTYEQYF. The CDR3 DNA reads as TGTGCCAGCAGCCCCTCAAAGGGACAGACCTACGAGCAGTACTTC.